Shown below are 7 T cell receptor beta chains from a single sample sequenced in a study of radiation and T cells in renal cell carcinoma. The method was immunoSEQ multiplex PCR; TCRdb's version includes in-frame clones alone and lacks a portion of them. This repertoire shows about 140,000 clones, around 78% found once; its top ten account for under 30%. Time point described: baseline pretreatment blood. The treatment: 15 Gy SBRT to primary tumor, nephrectomy 4 weeks later. The specimen comprised blood, sampled from a patient whose treatment included radiotherapy and nephrectomy. All receptors come from a woman between 50 and 59 years old with renal cell carcinoma.

This clone has ten or more counts. V usage is TRBV2 and J usage is TRBJ1-1; D is unresolved. V was cut by 2 bases and J by 7 bases, with 5 bases left in between. Germline V lookup: CDR1 SNHLY, CDR2 FYNNEI. The CDR3 runs to 11 residues. The CDR3 region has the DNA TGTGCCAGCAGTGAACAGCTTGAAGCTTTCTTT. As protein: CASSEQLEAFF.

The chain recombines TRBV7-8 with TRBJ2-7; 10 nucleotides agree with TRBD2. The germline gives CDR1 SGHVS, CDR2 FQNEAQ. V lost 5 bases to trimming and J lost 2 bases; unmatched junction nucleotides: 9. The CDR3 has 16 residues. CDR3 coding DNA: TGTGCCAGCAGCCCCGGTGGACTAGCGGTCGCCTACGAGCAGTACTTC. Translating it yields CASSPGGLAVAYEQYF.

The chain recombines TRBV10-2 with TRBJ2-7, with 13 bases identical to TRBD2. V lost 5 bases, J lost 4 bases, and 2 bases stayed unmatched. Germline V gene lookup returns CDR1 WSHSY and CDR2 SAAADI. CDR3 length: 14 residues. CDR3 residues: CASSTLAGGYEQYF. The CDR3 DNA follows: TGCGCCAGCAGTACACTAGCGGGGGGGTACGAGCAGTACTTC.

V gene TRBV5-1 combines with J gene TRBJ2-5, with 8 bases lining up with TRBD2. Looked up from germline, CDR1 is SGHRS and CDR2 is YFSETQ. CDR3 length: 16 amino acids. The J segment lost 2 bases and the V segment lost 4 bases, leaving 10 bases of the junction unmatched. The CDR3 spells CASSAGSGGNQETQYF. CDR3 bases: TGCGCCAGCAGCGCGGGCAGCGGGGGAAATCAAGAGACCCAGTACTTC.

V gene TRBV18 combines with J gene TRBJ1-2; 9 bases map to TRBD1. The CDR3 extends over 13 amino acids. Trimming cost V 11 bases and J 6 bases; bases outside gene matches: 10. CDR1 and CDR2 from the germline V gene are KGHSH and LQKENI. The CDR3 region has the DNA TGTGCCTCCTCCGACCGGACAGGGGATGGCTACACCTTC. Protein: CASSDRTGDGYTF. Combining the CDR3 with reference TRBV18 and TRBJ1-2 gives the whole variable domain NAGVMQNPRHLVRRRGQEARLRCSPMKGHSHVYWYRQLPEEGLKFMVYLQKENIIDESGMPKERFSAEFPKEGPSILRIQQVVRGDSAAYFCASSDRTGDGYTFGSGTRLTVV.

The genes are TRBV7-2 and TRBJ2-6, with D possibly matching TRBD2 (6 bases). The CDR3 length is 18 residues. CDR1 is SGHTA and CDR2 is FQGNSA in the germline V gene. V was trimmed by 0 bases and J by 3 bases, leaving 15 bases between them. CDR3: CASSLAPVGGGGANVLTF. CDR3 nucleotides: TGTGCCAGCAGCTTAGCGCCTGTGGGGGGTGGTGGGGCCAACGTCCTGACTTTC.

The chain employs TRBV30 and TRBJ1-6; D might be TRBD1 (6 bases). Trimming removed 5 bases from V and 10 bases from J, with 21 bases in between. CDR1 and CDR2 from the germline V gene are GTSNPN and SVGIG (reference sequence). The CDR3 sequence is 15 residues long. CDR3 region: CAWSLIGTGQSPLHF. CDR3 DNA: TGTGCCTGGTCGCTCATCGGTACAGGGCAATCACCCCTCCACTTT.